This T cell receptor (beta chain) was captured in a study of T cell responses to AZD1222 COVID-19 vaccine. Study-level points and caveats: At study baseline, merely five or six AZD1222 recipients were seropositive. Most donors were white British and more were female, and clonal diversity was possibly underestimated.

As for this clone: The antigen remains undetermined.

V gave up 6 bases and J gave up 4 bases, with 12 bases separating them. The germline gives CDR1 SNHLY, CDR2 FYNNEI. The CDR3 runs 13 residues. Profiling relied on immunoSEQ multiplex PCR, and the TCRdb table lists in-frame clones only, not all of them. The profile shows some 130,000 clones, roughly 84% of them singletons. The material was peripheral blood, obtained on day 0 of AZD1222 vaccination. The receptor comes from an adult in good health. This sequence joins TRBV2 and TRBJ1-1; perhaps TRBD1 as D (5 bases). CDR3 in amino acids: CASRDTGPTEAFF. CDR3 DNA: TGTGCCAGCAGGGACACCGGGCCCACTGAAGCTTTCTTT.